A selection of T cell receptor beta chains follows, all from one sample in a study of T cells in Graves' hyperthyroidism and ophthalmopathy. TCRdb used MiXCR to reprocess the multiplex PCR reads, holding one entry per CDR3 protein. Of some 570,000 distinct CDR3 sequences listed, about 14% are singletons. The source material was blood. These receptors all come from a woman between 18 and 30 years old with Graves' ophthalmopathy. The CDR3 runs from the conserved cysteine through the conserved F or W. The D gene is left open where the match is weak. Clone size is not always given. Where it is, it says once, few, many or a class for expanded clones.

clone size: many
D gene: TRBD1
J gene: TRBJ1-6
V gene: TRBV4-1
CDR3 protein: CASSRKPPFGQGPSPLHF
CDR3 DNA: TGCGCCAGCAGCCGAAAGCCTCCTTTCGGACAGGGCCCTTCACCCCTCCACTTT

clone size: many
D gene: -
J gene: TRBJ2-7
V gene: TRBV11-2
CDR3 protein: CASSLGLGPQGKRYF
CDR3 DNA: TGTGCCAGCAGCTTGGGTCTGGGGCCCCAGGGAAAGCGGTACTTC

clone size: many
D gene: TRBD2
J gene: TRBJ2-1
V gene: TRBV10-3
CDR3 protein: CAISESVLLAGGPDEQFF
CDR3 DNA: TGTGCCATCAGTGAGTCTGTCTTACTAGCGGGAGGGCCTGATGAGCAGTTCTTC

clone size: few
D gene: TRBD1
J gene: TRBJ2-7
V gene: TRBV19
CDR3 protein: CASSYRDRAPYEQYF
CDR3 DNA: TGTGCCAGTAGTTACCGGGACAGGGCCCCCTACGAGCAGTACTTC

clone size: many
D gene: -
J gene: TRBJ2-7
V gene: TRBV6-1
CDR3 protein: CASTQSFSNSYEQYF
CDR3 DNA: TGTGCCAGCACTCAAAGTTTTTCCAACTCCTACGAGCAGTACTTC

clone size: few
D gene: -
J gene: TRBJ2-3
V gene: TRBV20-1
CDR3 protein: CSLNLVGGRDTQYF
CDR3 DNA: TGCAGTCTCAACCTGGTGGGGGGTAGGGATACGCAGTATTTT

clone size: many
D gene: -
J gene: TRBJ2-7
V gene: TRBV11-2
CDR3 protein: CASSLLRSSYEQYF
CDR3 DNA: TGTGCCAGCAGCTTGTTGAGGAGCTCCTACGAGCAGTACTTC

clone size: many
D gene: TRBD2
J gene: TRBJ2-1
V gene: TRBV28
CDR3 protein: CASRASGTYNEQFF
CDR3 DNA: TGTGCCAGCAGGGCTAGCGGGACCTACAATGAGCAGTTCTTC

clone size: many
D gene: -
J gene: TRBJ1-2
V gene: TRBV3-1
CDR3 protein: CASKPGANYGYTF
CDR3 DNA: TGTGCCAGCAAGCCAGGAGCTAACTATGGCTACACCTTC

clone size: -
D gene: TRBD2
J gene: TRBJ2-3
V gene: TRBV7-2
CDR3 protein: CASSLQPTGTSYSTDTQYF
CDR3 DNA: TGTGCCAGCAGCTTGCAACCGACCGGGACTAGCTATAGCACAGATACGCAGTATTTT

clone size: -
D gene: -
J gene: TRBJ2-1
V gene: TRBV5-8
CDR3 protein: CASSSRGKRYNEQFF
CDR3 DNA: TGTGCCAGCAGCTCACGAGGAAAACGTTACAATGAGCAGTTCTTC

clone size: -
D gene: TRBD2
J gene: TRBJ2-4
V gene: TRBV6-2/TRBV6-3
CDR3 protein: CASRPREGGAKNIQYF
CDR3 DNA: TGTGCCAGCAGGCCGCGGGAGGGGGGAGCCAAAAACATTCAGTACTTC

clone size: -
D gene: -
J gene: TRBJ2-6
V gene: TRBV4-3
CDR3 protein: CASSQGEGHSGANVLTF
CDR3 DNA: TGCGCCAGCAGCCAAGGAGAAGGACACTCTGGGGCCAACGTCCTGACTTTC

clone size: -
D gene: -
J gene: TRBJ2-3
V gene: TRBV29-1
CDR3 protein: CSVVGPRAADTQYF
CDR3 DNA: TGCAGCGTCGTAGGCCCCAGGGCCGCAGATACGCAGTATTTT

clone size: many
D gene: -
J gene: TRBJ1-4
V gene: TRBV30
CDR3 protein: CAWILREKLFF
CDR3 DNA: TGTGCCTGGATCCTCCGTGAAAAACTGTTTTTT

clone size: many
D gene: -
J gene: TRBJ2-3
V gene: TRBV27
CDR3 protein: CASSTVADLSTDTQYF
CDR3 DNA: TGTGCCAGCAGTACCGTAGCGGACCTAAGCACAGATACGCAGTATTTT

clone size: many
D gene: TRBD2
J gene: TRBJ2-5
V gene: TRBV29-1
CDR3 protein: CSVEGGLAGETQYF
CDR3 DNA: TGCAGCGTTGAAGGCGGACTAGCTGGAGAGACCCAGTACTTC

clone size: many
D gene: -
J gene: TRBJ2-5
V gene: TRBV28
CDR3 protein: CASSWTPLMGLEETQYF
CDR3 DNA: TGTGCCAGCAGTTGGACACCGCTGATGGGGCTGGAAGAGACCCAGTACTTC

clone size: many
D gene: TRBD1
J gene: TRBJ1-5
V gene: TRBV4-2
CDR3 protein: CASSQGGTDNQPQHF
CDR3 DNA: TGTGCCAGCAGCCAAGGGGGGACAGACAATCAGCCCCAGCATTTT

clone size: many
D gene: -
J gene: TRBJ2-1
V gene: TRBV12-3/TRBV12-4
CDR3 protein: CASSFLTLSREQFF
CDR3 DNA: TGTGCCAGCAGTTTCCTGACTCTCTCTCGGGAGCAGTTCTTC